A selection of T cell receptor beta chains follows, all from one sample in a study of T cell responses to AZD1222 COVID-19 vaccine. Data came from immunoSEQ multiplex PCR; TCRdb stores just in-frame clones and leaves some out. Among more than 95,000 clones listed, over 80% were seen once. The specimen comprised peripheral blood, sampled on day 0 of AZD1222 vaccination. The receptors were sampled from an adult in good health. The CDR3 runs from the conserved cysteine through the conserved F or W. A D gene is named only where the DNA matches it firmly. The size field is filled for only some rows; it gives once, few, many or a size class.

NA,TRBD1,TRBV5-1,TRBJ1-4,TGCGCCAGCAGCGTACGCCGGGACAGGGGGGATGAAAAACTGTTTTTT,CASSVRRDRGDEKLFF
NA,NA,TRBV28,TRBJ1-2,TGTGCCAGCAGTTTCAATCCTAGGGCGAGCTACACCTTC,CASSFNPRASYTF
NA,TRBD2,TRBV29-1,TRBJ2-3,TGCAGCGTCCGGACTAGCGGGAATACGCAGTATTTT,CSVRTSGNTQYF
NA,NA,TRBV11-3,TRBJ2-1,TGTGCCAGCAGCTTAGATTCAAGGAATGAGCAGTTCTTC,CASSLDSRNEQFF
NA,TRBD1,TRBV6-2/TRBV6-3,TRBJ2-7,TGTGCCAGCAGCTATCTCCGGGACAGGGGGCTGTACGAGCAGTACTTC,CASSYLRDRGLYEQYF
NA,NA,TRBV7-2,TRBJ2-3,TGTGCCAGCAGCTCGGGACTCATCTCAGATACGCAGTATTTT,CASSSGLISDTQYF
NA,NA,TRBV2,TRBJ1-1,TGTGCCAGCAGTGAATGGGGTTACATGAACACTGAAGCTTTCTTT,CASSEWGYMNTEAFF
NA,TRBD2,TRBV3-1/TRBV3-2,TRBJ2-4,TGTGCCAGCAGCCTGGGTAAGGTGCGGGAGCGGTTAAACATTCAGTACTTC,CASSLGKVRERLNIQYF
NA,NA,TRBV6-5,TRBJ1-6,TGTGCCAGCCAAGTGGGGGGATCCTATAATTCACCCCTCCACTTT,CASQVGGSYNSPLHF
NA,NA,TRBV3-1/TRBV3-2,TRBJ1-6,TGTGCCAGCGGCAGGAATTCACCCCTCCACTTT,CASGRNSPLHF
once,TRBD1,TRBV4-3,TRBJ2-1,TGCGCCAGCAGCCAAGATGGGACAGGGGGCTACAATGAGCAGTTCTTC,CASSQDGTGGYNEQFF
NA,NA,TRBV24-1,TRBJ2-7,TGTGCCACCAGCTCGAGAGAGGGACTGAACTACGAGCAGTACTTC,CATSSREGLNYEQYF
NA,TRBD1,TRBV5-1,TRBJ1-4,TGCGCCAGCAGCTTAAAGGCCGGGCCGGGACAGGTGGAAGTCGAGCATGAAAAACTGTTTTTT,CASSLKAGPGQVEVEHEKLFF
NA,TRBD2,TRBV18,TRBJ2-7,TGTGCCAGCTCACCAGTCCCTAGCGGGAGTGGCACTCGAAGCTACGAGCAGTACTTC,CASSPVPSGSGTRSYEQYF
NA,TRBD1,TRBV27,TRBJ1-2,TGTGCCAGCAGTTCTCACAGGGGGCGGAATGGCTACACCTTC,CASSSHRGRNGYTF
NA,NA,TRBV6-5,TRBJ1-1,TGTGCCAGCAGACCCCCGGGACTGCCCGTTGAAGCTTTCTTT,CASRPPGLPVEAFF
NA,TRBD1,TRBV28,TRBJ1-5,TGTGCCAGCAAGCTCCCGGGACAGCAATCTCAGCCCCAGCATTTT,CASKLPGQQSQPQHF
NA,TRBD2,TRBV10-1,TRBJ2-1,TGCGCCAGCAGTGAGGCCCTAGCGGGAAAGCAGTTCTTC,CASSEALAGKQFF
NA,TRBD2,TRBV7-2,TRBJ2-3,TGTGCCAGCAGCTGGACTAGCGGGGACGGCACAGATACGCAGTATTTT,CASSWTSGDGTDTQYF
NA,NA,TRBV7-9,TRBJ1-2,TGTGCCAGCATCCCATCAGGAACAGCGATCCCTTATGGCTACACCTTC,CASIPSGTAIPYGYTF
NA,NA,TRBV12-2,TRBJ1-5,TGTGCAAGTCGCTTAAATGTAGTTCACAATCAGCCCCAGCATTTT,CASRLNVVHNQPQHF
NA,NA,TRBV18,TRBJ2-2,TGTGCCAGCTCACCCTCCGGGGTGTGGACCGGGGAGCTGTTTTTT,CASSPSGVWTGELFF
NA,TRBD2,TRBV6-2/TRBV6-3,TRBJ2-7,TGTGCCAGCAGTTCGACTAGCGGGAGGACCCACGAGCAGTACTTC,CASSSTSGRTHEQYF
NA,TRBD1,TRBV14,TRBJ2-2,TGTGCCAGCAGCCAAGATTACAGGGGGACCGGGGAGCTGTTTTTT,CASSQDYRGTGELFF
NA,TRBD2,TRBV5-1,TRBJ2-7,TGCGCCAGCAGCTTGGGGACTAGCGGGAACTCCTACGAGCAGTACTTC,CASSLGTSGNSYEQYF
NA,NA,TRBV19,TRBJ2-6,TGTGCCAGTAGCGAACCGGGACGGGGCTTCTCTGGGGCCAACGTCCTGACTTTC,CASSEPGRGFSGANVLTF
NA,NA,TRBV6-6,TRBJ1-6,TGTGCCAGCAGTTACTCACCAGCGGATGATTCACCCCTCCACTTT,CASSYSPADDSPLHF
NA,TRBD2,TRBV10-1,TRBJ2-7,TGCGCCAGCAGTCCCATGGGCACTAGCGGGACCTACGAGCAGTACTTC,CASSPMGTSGTYEQYF
NA,NA,TRBV28,TRBJ1-5,TGTGCCAGCCATGCAGGGGTATATCAGCCCCAGCATTTT,CASHAGVYQPQHF
NA,NA,TRBV4-1,TRBJ2-3,TGCGCCAGCAGCCAAGTGGGCGGGATCCCAGATACGCAGTATTTT,CASSQVGGIPDTQYF
few,TRBD2,TRBV3-1/TRBV3-2,TRBJ2-7,TGTGCCAGCAGCCAGGGCGGATCGGGAGGGCTCTACTACGAGCAGTACTTC,CASSQGGSGGLYYEQYF
NA,NA,TRBV28,TRBJ2-2,TGTGCCAGCATTCCGGCGTTAGGGGTCACCGGGGAGCTGTTTTTT,CASIPALGVTGELFF
few,NA,TRBV5-4,TRBJ1-1,TGTGCCAGCAGCCCTAAAACAGGGTCGGGCACTGAAGCTTTCTTT,CASSPKTGSGTEAFF
NA,TRBD1,TRBV6-5,TRBJ2-2,TGTGCCAGCCTCCCGGACAGGGTAACCGGGGAGCTGTTTTTT,CASLPDRVTGELFF
NA,NA,TRBV6-5,TRBJ1-2,TGTGCCAGCAGTTCATACTCAGGATATGGCTACACCTTC,CASSSYSGYGYTF
NA,NA,TRBV6-2/TRBV6-3,TRBJ1-1,TGTGCCAGCAGTTACCAGCGACAAATGAACACTGAAGCTTTCTTT,CASSYQRQMNTEAFF
NA,NA,TRBV19,TRBJ2-5,TGTGCCAGTAGTATAGCCTTCCAAGAGACCCAGTACTTC,CASSIAFQETQYF
NA,NA,TRBV4-2,TRBJ1-2,TGTGCCAGCAGCCAAGATGTTGTACAGGGAGACTATGGCTACACCTTC,CASSQDVVQGDYGYTF
NA,NA,TRBV7-8,TRBJ1-1,TGTGCCAGCAGCTTTGGACCAAAGAACACTGAAGCTTTCTTT,CASSFGPKNTEAFF
NA,TRBD1,TRBV14,TRBJ2-7,TGTGCCAGCAGCCTCGGGACAGGGGGCGGTTACGAGCAGTACTTC,CASSLGTGGGYEQYF
NA,TRBD2,TRBV7-2,TRBJ2-3,TGTGCCAGCAGCCCGGGGCGGGAGCACCGGAATACGCAGTATTTT,CASSPGREHRNTQYF
NA,TRBD1,TRBV9,TRBJ1-2,TGTGCCAGCAGCGTAGAAGGGACAGCCTCCTATGGCTACACCTTC,CASSVEGTASYGYTF
few,TRBD2,TRBV7-9,TRBJ2-1,TGTGCCAGCAGCTTAGCGGGAGGGCCAGGACGTTACAATGAGCAGTTCTTC,CASSLAGGPGRYNEQFF
NA,TRBD1,TRBV5-1,TRBJ1-1,TGCGCCAGCAGCACTGGACAGGGGAACACTGAAGCTTTCTTT,CASSTGQGNTEAFF
NA,NA,TRBV19,TRBJ1-1,TGTGCCAGTTGTAATAAAGCTAACACTGAAGCTTTCTTT,CASCNKANTEAFF
NA,NA,TRBV6-6,TRBJ2-3,TGTGCCAGCACCAAGAGGGATACGCAGTATTTT,CASTKRDTQYF
NA,NA,TRBV7-2,TRBJ2-7,TGTGCCAGCAGTGTGTTCTACGAGCAGTACTTC,CASSVFYEQYF
NA,NA,TRBV3-1/TRBV3-2,TRBJ1-2,TGTGCCAGCAGCCAAGGACGGACAGCTACGGGCTACACCTTC,CASSQGRTATGYTF
NA,NA,TRBV3-1/TRBV3-2,TRBJ1-5,TGTGCCAGCAGCCAAGGAGGCAATCAGCCCCAGCATTTT,CASSQGGNQPQHF
NA,NA,TRBV28,TRBJ1-1,TGTGCCAGCAGCGAGCGCGCTGAAGCTTTCTTT,CASSERAEAFF
NA,NA,TRBV19,TRBJ1-4,TGTGCCAGTAGTAAACAGGCAACTAATGAAAAACTGTTTTTT,CASSKQATNEKLFF